Listed below are T cell receptor beta chains from one sample, sequenced in a study of T-cell reconstitution after alpha-beta-depleted transplantation in children. MiXCR, applied by TCRdb to the PCR reads, yields one record per CDR3 protein. This table holds roughly 220,000 distinct CDR3 sequences, 9.7% found once. The sequences come from PBMCs from the stem cell graft donor, collected from the stem cell graft. The receptors shown here come from a human donor who donated a stem cell graft to a child with SCID. Both conserved end residues are part of each CDR3. The order of the fields is J gene, V gene, CDR3 protein.

TRBJ1-5 TRBV20-1 CSASYRMGEGWDQPQHF
TRBJ2-3 TRBV12-3/TRBV12-4 CASGWSQETDTQYF
TRBJ2-3 TRBV11-2 CASSPSGASGGKDTQYF
TRBJ2-1 TRBV20-1 CSAPSGTSGGTYNEQFF
TRBJ2-2 TRBV6-1 CASRQFTGELFF
TRBJ2-5 TRBV5-1 CASSLAPGQQETQYF
TRBJ2-6 TRBV5-1 CASSLRDSGANVLTF
TRBJ2-7 TRBV28 CASSLEQGGSYEQYF
TRBJ1-4 TRBV4-1 CASSQERGGPSNEKLFF
TRBJ1-1 TRBV5-1 CASSLDGPTVRLFF
TRBJ1-5 TRBV20-1 CSARERAGDHQPQHF
TRBJ2-3 TRBV19 CASRRGQGSTDTQYF
TRBJ1-6 TRBV5-5 CASSSGDVYNSPLHF
TRBJ2-5 TRBV12-3/TRBV12-4 CASSSDFPKTQYF
TRBJ2-5 TRBV29-1 CSVDVQGNQETQYF
TRBJ2-5 TRBV27 CASSYGGETQYF
TRBJ2-3 TRBV10-3 CAIRGTSGGRTDTQYF
TRBJ2-1 TRBV5-1 CASSLLLSYNEQFF
TRBJ1-1 TRBV5-1 CASSFDVRVTNTEAFF
TRBJ2-2 TRBV12-3/TRBV12-4 CASSFGTAANTGELFF
TRBJ1-6 TRBV12-3/TRBV12-4 CASSLLRQDNSPLHF
TRBJ2-3 TRBV7-8 CASSYRQGYTEADTQYF
TRBJ2-2 TRBV7-3 CASSLQGGAGSGELFF
TRBJ1-1 TRBV5-1 CASSPSTGALNTEAFF
TRBJ2-7 TRBV6-1 CASKDDRTYEQYF
TRBJ1-2 TRBV19 CASSTTVNYGYTF
TRBJ1-2 TRBV20-1 CSARDQAGLAGYTF
TRBJ2-7 TRBV20-1 CSASRIRDGFYEQYF
TRBJ1-5 TRBV20-1 CCAREPTFAGLSQPQHF
TRBJ2-2 TRBV7-2 CASSLVYSYTGELFF
TRBJ2-1 TRBV25-1 CASSPVLEGNEQFF